A selection of T cell receptor beta chains follows, all from one sample in a study of cytomegalovirus exposure and HLA in healthy donors. Clones were read by immunoSEQ multiplex PCR, and TCRdb kept only the in-frame ones, dropping some. The table shows about 200,000 clones, with 65% to 90% occurring only once. Sequencing used PBMCs. These receptors all come from a woman aged 45-59 years in good health and CMV-seronegative. Each CDR3 is given with its conserved first and last residue. D genes are given only for firm matches. Part of the rows lack a size; the others show once, few, many or a class for expanded clones.

clone_size	cdr3_length	v_call	j_call	d_call	cdr3_nt	cdr3_aa
NA	16	TRBV15	TRBJ2-7	NA	TGTGCCACCAGCACCCCACGTGCAGGGGCCCCCTACGAGCAGTACTTC	CATSTPRAGAPYEQYF
NA	15	TRBV7-2	TRBJ2-5	TRBD2	TGTGCCAGCAGTTTAGCGGGACTCCCGGCGGAGACCCAGTACTTC	CASSLAGLPAETQYF
NA	14	TRBV4-1	TRBJ2-7	TRBD1	TGCGCCAGCAGCCAAGGGGACAGGGCCGACGAGCAGTACTTC	CASSQGDRADEQYF
NA	16	TRBV5-6	TRBJ2-7	TRBD1	TGTGCCAGCAGGCTCGTCGGACAGGGTGTGATAAGCGAGCAGTACTTC	CASRLVGQGVISEQYF
NA	18	TRBV7-9	TRBJ2-1	NA	TGTGCCAGCAGCTTAGGATCGCGGGGCGGAACAACCTCACGGGAGCAGTTCTTC	CASSLGSRGGTTSREQFF
NA	20	TRBV19	TRBJ2-7	TRBD2	TGTGCCAGTAGTATGGTGATGGGGCTAGCGGGAGTTTCGAGGTCCTACGAGCAGTACTTC	CASSMVMGLAGVSRSYEQYF
NA	15	TRBV7-9	TRBJ2-1	TRBD1	TGTGCCAGCAGTTACCCTAGGACAGGAAAAAATGAGCAGTTCTTC	CASSYPRTGKNEQFF
once	14	TRBV9	TRBJ2-7	TRBD1	TGTGCCAGCAGCGGGGACAGTCTCTCCTACGAGCAGTACTTC	CASSGDSLSYEQYF
NA	15	TRBV29-1	TRBJ1-1	TRBD1	TGCAGCGTTGGGAGACAGGGGGCGGAGAACACTGAAGCTTTCTTT	CSVGRQGAENTEAFF
NA	14	TRBV5-4	TRBJ2-7	NA	TGTGCCAGCAGCTTGCGGCAGGGCACCTACGAGCAGTACTTC	CASSLRQGTYEQYF
NA	13	TRBV14	TRBJ2-2	NA	TGTGCCAGCAGCCGGGCCTCCACCGGGGAGCTGTTTTTT	CASSRASTGELFF
NA	14	TRBV6-5	TRBJ1-2	TRBD1	TGTGCCAGCAGCCAGGGACAGGGACCTAGTGGCTACACCTTC	CASSQGQGPSGYTF
few	11	TRBV25-1	TRBJ2-7	NA	TGTGCCAGCAGCCCCGGCTACGAGCAGTACTTC	CASSPGYEQYF
NA	15	TRBV7-9	TRBJ2-7	NA	TGTGCCAGCAGCGTTACAGCCCGGGGACTCTACGAGCAGTACTTC	CASSVTARGLYEQYF
NA	14	TRBV5-4	TRBJ1-2	NA	TGTGCCAGCAGCTTGGGTAGGGAGGGTCCTGGCTACACCTTC	CASSLGREGPGYTF
once	15	TRBV30	TRBJ1-3	TRBD1	TGTGCCTGGAGTGTCTTCAGGGGGACTGGAAACACTATATATTTT	CAWSVFRGTGNTIYF
NA	16	TRBV5-1	TRBJ2-2	NA	TGCGCCAGCAGCTTGAGCGGGCGGGGGCCCACCGGGGAGCTGTTTTTT	CASSLSGRGPTGELFF
NA	12	TRBV7-9	TRBJ1-2	NA	TGTGCCAGCAGCTTAAAGGGGAACGGCTACACCTTC	CASSLKGNGYTF
NA	14	TRBV18	TRBJ2-1	TRBD2	TGTGCCAGCCAAGCGGGGGCATCCTACAATGAGCAGTTCTTC	CASQAGASYNEQFF
NA	14	TRBV30	TRBJ2-3	TRBD1	TGTGCCTGGAGTGGGGACAGGTCGACAGATACGCAGTATTTT	CAWSGDRSTDTQYF
NA	16	TRBV15	TRBJ2-7	TRBD2	TGTGCCACCGACTCTAGCGGGAGTCTGAGCTTCTACGAGCAGTACTTC	CATDSSGSLSFYEQYF
NA	14	TRBV30	TRBJ2-7	NA	TGTGCCTGGAGTGTACCACAGTTTCCCTACGAGCAGTACTTC	CAWSVPQFPYEQYF
once	13	TRBV6-5	TRBJ2-1	NA	TGTGCCAGCAGTTACTTGCGGAACAATGAGCAGTTCTTC	CASSYLRNNEQFF
NA	12	TRBV7-9	TRBJ2-3	TRBD2	TGTGCCATTTCGGGGGGAAAAGATACGCAGTATTTT	CAISGGKDTQYF
NA	14	TRBV30	TRBJ2-1	NA	TGTGCCTGGAACAACAGGGCCTCCTACAATGAGCAGTTCTTC	CAWNNRASYNEQFF
NA	16	TRBV7-9	TRBJ1-3	TRBD1	TGTGCCAGCAGCTCGGGACAGTCATACTCTGGAAACACCATATATTTT	CASSSGQSYSGNTIYF
NA	14	TRBV6-6	TRBJ2-7	TRBD2	TGTGCCAGCAGGTTAGCGGGAGGTCCAGGAGAGCAGTACTTC	CASRLAGGPGEQYF
NA	15	TRBV4-3	TRBJ2-1	TRBD2	TGCGCCAGCAGCCAAGCTAGCGGATTCCTCGGCGAGCAGTTCTTC	CASSQASGFLGEQFF
NA	12	TRBV6-1	TRBJ1-1	NA	TGTGCCAGCAGTGAACGGGGGGGAAGAGCTTTCTTT	CASSERGGRAFF
once	16	TRBV15	TRBJ2-1	TRBD2	TGTGCCACCAGCAGGGATCCTAGCGGGAGGCGGTCTGAGCAGTTCTTC	CATSRDPSGRRSEQFF
NA	14	TRBV7-2	TRBJ1-2	NA	TGTGCCAGCAGCTTGACAGGTGGGAACTATGGCTACACCTTC	CASSLTGGNYGYTF
once	12	TRBV28	TRBJ2-7	TRBD1	TGTGCCAGCAGTTCAGACAGGGTCGAGCAGTACTTC	CASSSDRVEQYF
NA	16	TRBV5-6	TRBJ2-1	TRBD2	TGTGCCAGCAGCTTGGGGGTAGCGGGAGTTTACAATGAGCAGTTCTTC	CASSLGVAGVYNEQFF
NA	13	TRBV18	TRBJ2-7	NA	TGTGCCAGCTCACCGGGGACAAGGAGCGAGCAGTACTTC	CASSPGTRSEQYF
NA	14	TRBV30	TRBJ1-2	NA	TGTGCCTGGGGGGTACCGGGGGCTAACTATGGCTACACCTTC	CAWGVPGANYGYTF
NA	14	TRBV6-4	TRBJ2-3	NA	TGTGCCAGCAGTGAAGGCGGTCGTACAGATACGCAGTATTTT	CASSEGGRTDTQYF
NA	12	TRBV25-1	TRBJ2-7	NA	TGTGCCAGCAGTGATCAACGCGGGGAGCAGTACTTC	CASSDQRGEQYF
NA	15	TRBV18	TRBJ1-1	NA	TGTGCCAGCTCACCACCCAGTCCCATGAACACTGAAGCTTTCTTT	CASSPPSPMNTEAFF
NA	14	TRBV5-6	TRBJ2-3	TRBD2	TGTGCCAGCAGCTTGGAGGGAGGGCGGGATACGCAGTATTTT	CASSLEGGRDTQYF
NA	15	TRBV25-1	TRBJ2-4	TRBD1	TGTGCCAGCAGTGAAGGGGGGACAGGGGGGGACATTCAGTACTTC	CASSEGGTGGDIQYF
NA	14	TRBV28	TRBJ1-4	NA	TGTGCCAGCAGTTCCGAGCCAGGGACAAGACCCTCGTTTTTT	CASSSEPGTRPSFF